These T cell receptor beta chains were read from a single sample in a study of shared clonotypes between healthy human individuals. Data came from immunoSEQ multiplex PCR; TCRdb stores just in-frame clones and leaves some out. Among 2 million to 2.5 million clones listed, nearly 97% were seen once. Input material: naive CD4+ T cells sorted from blood. The receptors here all came from a young man in good health. Each CDR3 is given with its conserved first and last residue. A D gene is named only where the DNA matches it firmly. Expanded clones are given a class, and other clones once, few, many or no size at all.

v_call	j_call	d_call	clone_size	cdr3_nt	cdr3_aa
TRBV4-1	TRBJ1-4	NA	once	TGCGCCAGCAGCCAGTCCCCCCGCCGAGTGACTAATGAAAAACTGTTTTTT	CASSQSPRRVTNEKLFF
TRBV11-2	TRBJ2-7	NA	NA	TGTGCCAGCAGCGCGGCTTCCTACGAGCAGTACTTC	CASSAASYEQYF
TRBV6-5	TRBJ1-2	TRBD1	NA	TGTGCCAGCAGTCCTACCTCCGGGACAGTATATGGCTACACCTTC	CASSPTSGTVYGYTF
TRBV6-1	TRBJ1-2	NA	NA	TGTGCCAGCAGTCCGGACGGGACTTATGGCTACACCTTC	CASSPDGTYGYTF
TRBV28	TRBJ1-2	TRBD1	once	TGTGCCAGCAGTACTACAGGGGAATACTATGGCTACACCTTC	CASSTTGEYYGYTF
TRBV10-1	TRBJ2-2	NA	NA	TGCGCCAGCAGTGAGTCGAAAGGGGGGCGCGGGGAGCTGTTTTTT	CASSESKGGRGELFF
TRBV30	TRBJ1-1	NA	NA	TGTGCCTTGACCCGGAACACTGAAGCTTTCTTT	CALTRNTEAFF
TRBV6-6	TRBJ1-2	NA	NA	TGTGCCAGCAGAACAGACCCCATGGGGGATGGCTACACCTTC	CASRTDPMGDGYTF
TRBV10-3	TRBJ2-5	NA	once	TGTGCCATCAGTGAACCGGGGAGGGAGACCCAGTACTTC	CAISEPGRETQYF
TRBV5-4	TRBJ2-2	NA	NA	TGTGCCAGCAGCTCGGCGGGGCCGGACACCGGGGAGCTGTTTTTT	CASSSAGPDTGELFF
TRBV12-5	TRBJ2-7	NA	NA	TGTGCTAGTGGTTTGGGCCCCTACGAGCAGTACTTC	CASGLGPYEQYF
TRBV10-3	TRBJ2-6	TRBD1	NA	TGTGCCATTAAAGGGACAGGCGGATCTGGGGCCAACGTCCTGACTTTC	CAIKGTGGSGANVLTF
TRBV29-1	TRBJ2-2	TRBD2	NA	TGCAGCGTCCCTCTTAGGGGAGGGCCCGACACCGGGGAGCTGTTTTTT	CSVPLRGGPDTGELFF
TRBV5-1	TRBJ2-1	NA	NA	TGCGCCAGCAGCTTCGGAGGGCTTTCCTACAATGAGCAGTTCTTC	CASSFGGLSYNEQFF
TRBV5-1	TRBJ1-1	NA	NA	TGCGCCAGCAGCTTGGACAGTCGGGGCACTGAAGCTTTCTTT	CASSLDSRGTEAFF
TRBV2	TRBJ1-2	TRBD1	once	TGTGCCAGCAGGATGACAGGGGGCCTCTATGGCTACACCTTC	CASRMTGGLYGYTF
TRBV5-4	TRBJ2-7	NA	NA	TGTGCCAGCAGCTTCTCCGGGGGGCCTGATCTTCGGTACTTC	CASSFSGGPDLRYF
TRBV30	TRBJ1-4	NA	once	TGTGCCTGGAGTGTTGGTGATACAGTGGAAAAACTGTTTTTT	CAWSVGDTVEKLFF
TRBV10-3	TRBJ2-3	NA	NA	TGTGCCATCAATGGGGGGTACGGCACAGATACGCAGTATTTT	CAINGGYGTDTQYF
TRBV2	TRBJ2-3	TRBD2	NA	TGTGCCACCAGACTAGCCCCTAGCACAGATACGCAGTATTTT	CATRLAPSTDTQYF
TRBV6-6	TRBJ1-6	NA	NA	TGTGCCAGCAGTTATGGGGATTATAATTCACCCCTCCACTTT	CASSYGDYNSPLHF
TRBV11-2	TRBJ2-7	NA	once	TGTGCCAGCAGCTTCGCCGGCGGCGAGCAGTACTTC	CASSFAGGEQYF
TRBV7-2	TRBJ1-4	NA	NA	TGTGCCAGCAGCTTAGCGACGGGCAGGGCCAATGAAAAACTGTTTTTT	CASSLATGRANEKLFF
TRBV5-1	TRBJ1-1	TRBD1	NA	TGCGCCAGCAGCCCCGACAGGGGGTTGACTGAAGCTTTCTTT	CASSPDRGLTEAFF
TRBV2	TRBJ1-1	NA	NA	TGTGCCAGCAGTTCATTAGGAGGCACTGAAGCTTTCTTT	CASSSLGGTEAFF
TRBV7-2	TRBJ2-7	TRBD2	NA	TGTGCCAGCAGCACCAGCGGGAGCTCCTACGAGCAGTACTTC	CASSTSGSSYEQYF
TRBV6-4	TRBJ1-6	NA	NA	TGTGCCAGCAGTGACACAAGCTCCTATAATTCACCCCTCCACTTT	CASSDTSSYNSPLHF
TRBV6-6	TRBJ2-1	TRBD1	NA	TGTGCCAGCAGTAAAACGGGACAGGGGCACAATGAGCAGTTCTTC	CASSKTGQGHNEQFF
TRBV9	TRBJ2-1	NA	NA	TGTGCCAGCAGCGTAGTAGGGACGATCGGTGAGCAGTTCTTC	CASSVVGTIGEQFF
TRBV7-3	TRBJ2-7	NA	NA	TGTGCCAGCAGCTTAGGAGGGACTTCTAGACACCCACAGTACTTC	CASSLGGTSRHPQYF
TRBV27	TRBJ1-2	TRBD1	NA	TGTGCCAGCAGTAGAACAGGGGGCAGTGGCTACACCTTC	CASSRTGGSGYTF
TRBV2	TRBJ2-5	NA	NA	TGTGCCAGCAGACCGACAGTGGGGTGGGAGACCCAGTACTTC	CASRPTVGWETQYF
TRBV21-1	TRBJ2-7	NA	NA	TGTGCCAGCGGGGGGCGACAGGACAGCGAGCAGTACTTC	CASGGRQDSEQYF
TRBV30	TRBJ2-5	NA	NA	TGTGCCTGGAGCGCCTGGGACGGAAAAGAGACCCAGTACTTC	CAWSAWDGKETQYF
TRBV5-4	TRBJ2-1	TRBD2	NA	TGTGCCAGCAGCTCAGGACTAGCGGGACTAACAAGGGGTGAGCAGTTCTTC	CASSSGLAGLTRGEQFF